This is a list of T cell receptor beta chains from one sample in a study of PD-1 blockade in mismatch repair-deficient tumors. Data came from immunoSEQ multiplex PCR; TCRdb stores just in-frame clones and leaves some out. The sample records over 20,000 clones, around 80% being singletons. This specimen consisted of peripheral blood, obtained 12 weeks after starting pembrolizumab. All receptors come from an adult with mismatch repair-deficient cancer. Each CDR3 is given with its conserved first and last residue. D genes are given only for firm matches. Expanded clones get a size class; other rows say once, few or many, or leave the size out.

size	V	length	D	J	DNA	CDR3
.	TRBV6-1	16	TRBD1	TRBJ2-7	TGTGCCAGCAGTGAAGGTTCGGGACAGGGAGCTGGGGAGCAGTACTTC	CASSEGSGQGAGEQYF
.	TRBV7-6	16	.	TRBJ2-6	TGTGCCAGCAGCACGGGACCGTCCTCTGGGGCCAACGTCCTGACTTTC	CASSTGPSSGANVLTF
.	TRBV10-3	15	TRBD2	TRBJ2-1	TGTGCCATCAGAATAGGGCGGGAGGTTTACAATGAGCAGTTCTTC	CAIRIGREVYNEQFF
.	TRBV7-9	16	TRBD2	TRBJ2-1	TGTGCCAGCAGCTTAGGAGTGGCTAGCGGGAGGTCACTGTGGTTCTTC	CASSLGVASGRSLWFF
.	TRBV18	18	.	TRBJ2-7	TGTGCCAGCTCACCACCCATAACTGAGGTAACCCAGCCGCTTGAGCAGTACTTC	CASSPPITEVTQPLEQYF
.	TRBV29-1	12	.	TRBJ2-7	TGCAGCGTTGATGTGGGAAACTACGAGCAGTACTTC	CSVDVGNYEQYF
.	TRBV6-1	12	.	TRBJ2-5	TGTGCCAGCAGCGGCCCTGTGCAGACCCAGTACTTC	CASSGPVQTQYF
.	TRBV4-1	14	TRBD1	TRBJ1-5	TGCGCCAGCAGCAGTATGACAGGGGATCAGCCCCAGCATTTT	CASSSMTGDQPQHF
.	TRBV11-2	16	TRBD2	TRBJ2-7	TGTGCCAGCAGCTCCCCAGTCGGGACTAGCGGGAGAGAGCAGTACTTC	CASSSPVGTSGREQYF
.	TRBV4-2	13	.	TRBJ2-1	TGTGCCAGCAGCCAAGGGACTTACAATGAGCAGTTCTTC	CASSQGTYNEQFF
.	TRBV6-6	14	TRBD2	TRBJ2-7	TGTGCCAGCAGTTACTCTGCGGGGGCCTACGAGCAGTACTTC	CASSYSAGAYEQYF
.	TRBV18	13	TRBD1	TRBJ2-7	TGTGCCAGCTCAGGACAGGGTGTCTACGAGCAGTACTTC	CASSGQGVYEQYF
.	TRBV6-6	14	.	TRBJ2-3	TGTGCCGGGGGCGGGAGTGCCCGCACAGATACGCAGTATTTT	CAGGGSARTDTQYF
.	TRBV4-1	18	TRBD2	TRBJ2-1	TGCGCCAGCAGCCAGACTAGACTAGCGGGAGGCACCTACAATGAGCAGTTCTTC	CASSQTRLAGGTYNEQFF
.	TRBV11-2	16	TRBD1	TRBJ2-2	TGTGCCAGCAGCCAAGACAGGGGGTGGAACACCGGGGAGCTGTTTTTT	CASSQDRGWNTGELFF
.	TRBV23-1	15	.	TRBJ2-7	TGCGCCAATCCCAATCGGGCGGACCGATTCTACGAGCAGTACTTC	CANPNRADRFYEQYF
.	TRBV30	12	.	TRBJ2-2	TGTGCCTGGAGTGTAAAAGCCGGGGAGCTGTTTTTT	CAWSVKAGELFF
few	TRBV30	15	TRBD2	TRBJ2-2	TGTGCCTGGACTCGTCTAGCGGGAGATACCGGGGAGCTGTTTTTT	CAWTRLAGDTGELFF
.	TRBV7-6	15	.	TRBJ2-5	TGTGCCAGCAGCTTAGAGCTGCGGCCCACCGGGACCCAGTACTTC	CASSLELRPTGTQYF
.	TRBV29-1	13	.	TRBJ2-7	TGCAGCGCCCAGGGGGGGGGAACCTACGAGCAGTACTTC	CSAQGGGTYEQYF
.	TRBV2	12	.	TRBJ2-1	TGTGCCAGCAGCCGACAGGCCAATGAGCAGTTCTTC	CASSRQANEQFF
.	TRBV20-1	11	.	TRBJ2-7	TGCAGTGCTAGTGGCCAGTACGAGCAGTACTTC	CSASGQYEQYF
.	TRBV6-1	11	.	TRBJ2-7	TGTGCCAGCTCAGTCTCCTACGAGCAGTACTTC	CASSVSYEQYF
.	TRBV7-9	14	.	TRBJ2-7	TGTGCCAGCAGCTTAGGAGGGACTTCCTACGAGCAGTACTTC	CASSLGGTSYEQYF
.	TRBV14	13	.	TRBJ1-1	TGTGCCAGCAGCCAAGGACAGAACACTGAAGCTTTCTTT	CASSQGQNTEAFF
.	TRBV7-6	14	TRBD1	TRBJ2-7	TGTGCCAGCAGCCCCAGACGGGACAGCTACGAGCAGTACTTC	CASSPRRDSYEQYF
few	TRBV10-3	15	.	TRBJ2-2	TGTGCCATCAGTGAGGTACAGGGAAACACCGGGGAGCTGTTTTTT	CAISEVQGNTGELFF
.	TRBV5-1	13	TRBD2	TRBJ2-2	TGCGCCACGAGACTAGCTACGGGCGGGGAGCTGTTTTTT	CATRLATGGELFF
.	TRBV7-9	17	.	TRBJ1-1	TGTGCCAGCAGCTTAGACCTGGGGGGCGCGGTGAACACTGAAGCTTTCTTT	CASSLDLGGAVNTEAFF
.	TRBV11-2	18	.	TRBJ1-4	TGTGCCAGCAGCCCACCGAACGACAGGTTTCAAACTAATGAAAAACTGTTTTTT	CASSPPNDRFQTNEKLFF
.	TRBV7-2	15	.	TRBJ2-7	TGTGCCAGCAGCTTATCCGTGACGGAAACCTACGAGCAGTACTTC	CASSLSVTETYEQYF
once	TRBV2	15	TRBD2	TRBJ2-1	TGTGCCAGCAGAGTTAGCGGGAGCTCCTACAATGAGCAGTTCTTC	CASRVSGSSYNEQFF
.	TRBV5-1	14	.	TRBJ2-5	TGCGCCAGCAGCTTGCACCCAGGGGTAGAGACCCAGTACTTC	CASSLHPGVETQYF
.	TRBV11-2	16	.	TRBJ2-2	.	CASSFRARGSTGELFF
few	TRBV6-1	10	.	TRBJ2-5	TGTGCCAGCAGTGAAGAGACCCAGTACTTC	CASSEETQYF
.	TRBV18	14	.	TRBJ1-4	TGTGCCAGCTCTCCGCGGAGGGCTAATGAAAAACTGTTTTTT	CASSPRRANEKLFF
.	TRBV4-1	10	.	TRBJ2-7	TGCGCCACCAGAAACTACGAGCAGTACTTC	CATRNYEQYF
.	TRBV11-1	15	.	TRBJ2-7	TGTGCCAGCAGCTTACCCCGGGACGGAACCTACGAGCAGTACTTC	CASSLPRDGTYEQYF
.	TRBV27	11	.	TRBJ2-5	TGTGCCAGCAGTTTCCGGGAGACCCAGTACTTC	CASSFRETQYF
.	TRBV2	13	.	TRBJ2-7	TGTGCCAGCTCGCGGCAGCAAACCTACGAGCAGTACTTC	CASSRQQTYEQYF
.	TRBV6-6	13	.	TRBJ2-2	TGTGCCGGGACCTGGCAGAACACCGGGGAGCTGTTTTTT	CAGTWQNTGELFF